This T cell receptor beta chain was documented in a study of T cells in Graves' hyperthyroidism and ophthalmopathy. RNA transcripts were the template for amplifying TCR beta CDR3 regions. HTBI primers were employed in a first-round RT-PCR of the TCR CDR3. TCRdb called the multiplex PCR reads again in MiXCR, with one record for every CDR3 protein. Seen here are roughly 720,000 distinct CDR3 sequences, about 18% observed once, and the top ten hold 15% to 18%. This clonotype was picked up a small number of times. The trim removed 5 bases at V and 4 bases at J, leaving 10 bases unmatched. The length of the CDR3 is 15 residues. CDR1 and CDR2 from the germline V gene are MNHEY and SVGEGT.

This chain connects TRBV6-2 or TRBV6-3 to TRBJ1-2; TRBD1 aligns across 7 bases. Source material: blood. This receptor was taken from a man aged 50-59 years with Graves' hyperthyroidism. CDR3 region: CASSIKRGLGYGYTF. DNA for the CDR3: TGTGCCAGCAGTATAAAAAGGGGGCTTGGCTATGGCTACACCTTC.